These 21 T cell receptor beta chains came from one sample sequenced in a study of PD-1 blockade in classical Hodgkin lymphoma. Autologous stem cell transplantation was followed by relapse in every patient, and brentuximab vedotin exposure varied. The repertoire was sequenced with immunoSEQ multiplex PCR; TCRdb's copy has only in-frame clones and lacks some. The repertoire holds some 60,000 clones, with under 95% as singletons. This sample comprised peripheral blood mononuclear cells (PBMCs), obtained at baseline. The origin of the receptors is a human donor with classical Hodgkin lymphoma.

V is TRBV18 and J is TRBJ2-1; 8 bases are shared with TRBD2. Germline CDR1 is KGHSH and CDR2 is LQKENI. This CDR3 comprises 16 residues. The trim removed 0 bases at V and 4 bases at J, leaving 5 bases unmatched. In DNA form, the CDR3 reads TGTGCCAGCTCACCACCGTTGCGGGAGGTGTACAATGAGCAGTTCTTC. This sequence encodes CASSPPLREVYNEQFF. The variable domain in full, completed from reference TRBV18 and TRBJ2-1, reads NAGVMQNPRHLVRRRGQEARLRCSPMKGHSHVYWYRQLPEEGLKFMVYLQKENIIDESGMPKERFSAEFPKEGPSILRIQQVVRGDSAAYFCASSPPLREVYNEQFFGPGTRLTVL.

For the CDR3, the DNA is TGTGCCAGCAGCCAACAGCCCCCTCCCGTGCTGGGACAGAGCTCCTACGAGCAGTACTTC. Amino acid sequence: CASSQQPPPVLGQSSYEQYF. This chain links TRBV16 with TRBJ2-7; 7 positions match TRBD1. CDR1 and CDR2 (germline): KGHSY, FQNENV. Trimming cost V 2 bases and J 0 bases; bases outside gene matches: 19. The CDR3 spans 20 residues.

V gene TRBV11-3 combines with J gene TRBJ2-6; D remains ambiguous. CDR3 length: 13 amino acids. V was pared by 5 bases and J by 0 bases, with 2 bases between. Germline assignment: CDR1 SGHNT and CDR2 YENEEA. CDR3 DNA sequence: TGTGCCAGCAGCCTCTCTGGGGCCAACGTCCTGACTTTC. This gives the protein CASSLSGANVLTF.

The V call is TRBV20-1, the J call TRBJ2-5; D unresolved. The germline V gene encodes CDR1 DFQATT and CDR2 SNEGSKA (reference sequence). The CDR3 has 11 amino acids. Trimming took off 6 bases at V and 8 bases at J, with 13 bases between the two ends. CDR3 protein: CSAPSPVTQYF. The CDR3 nucleotides read TGCAGTGCCCCTTCCCCCGTTACCCAGTACTTC.

CDR3 nucleotide sequence: TGTGCCAGCAGTTCGAGGGGGAACTATGGCTACACCTTC. Protein sequence: CASSSRGNYGYTF. The chain couples TRBV11-1 to TRBJ1-2, with a weak D call TRBD1 (6 bases). Germline CDR1 SGHAT, CDR2 FQDESV (reference sequence). This CDR3 has 13 amino acids. V was pared by 6 bases and J by 2 bases, with 10 bases between.

The J gene is TRBJ1-2, the V gene TRBV5-3, with D possibly matching TRBD1 (5 bases). TRBV5-3 is identified as an open reading frame with a role that is uncertain. This CDR3 is 15 amino acids long. The V and J ends lost 3 bases and 6 bases respectively, with 18 bases between them. DNA of the CDR3: TGTGCCAGAAGCTGGGGGTCCTCCCGCTGGAATGGCTACACCTTC. Its translation: CARSWGSSRWNGYTF.

The chain links TRBV6-6 to TRBJ2-7, with D possibly called TRBD1 or TRBD2 (6 bases each). With 0 bases removed from V and 2 bases from J, the gap between germline ends came to 11 bases. Germline V gene data show CDR1 as MNHNY and CDR2 as SVGAGI (reference sequence). CDR3 length: 15 amino acids. CDR3 sequence reads: CASSYSGAGPYEQYF. Written as DNA, the CDR3 is TGTGCCAGCAGTTACTCGGGGGCGGGACCCTACGAGCAGTACTTC.

In its sample, this clone was seen a few times. V gene TRBV10-1 combines with J gene TRBJ2-7, with a tentative D call TRBD2 (6 bases). The CDR3 spans 14 residues. CDR1 and CDR2 from the germline V gene are WNHNN and SYGVQD (reference sequence). Deletions cut 10 bases from V and 4 bases from J, with 20 bases between. DNA of the CDR3: TGCGCCAACACGAGGTGGAGGGGTGGGTACGAGCAGTACTTC. Its translation: CANTRWRGGYEQYF.

The chain combines TRBV5-4 with TRBJ2-3, with unresolved D. Per the germline V gene, CDR1 is SGHNT and CDR2 is YYREEE (reference sequence). Trimming left V 2 bases short and J 3 bases short, with 10 bases between. There are 14 residues in the CDR3. The CDR3 DNA sequence: TGTGCCAGCAGCTTAGCAGGTACGACAGATACGCAGTATTTT. Translated: CASSLAGTTDTQYF. Complete variable domain (other parts from reference TRBV5-4 and TRBJ2-3): ETGVTQSPTHLIKTRGQQVTLRCSSQSGHNTVSWYQQALGQGPQFIFQYYREEENGRGNFPPRFSGLQFPNYSSELNVNALELDDSALYLCASSLAGTTDTQYFGPGTRLTVL.

The rearrangement joins TRBV4-1 to TRBJ1-2, with unresolved D. The CDR3 consists of 12 residues. Trimming pared 1 base from V and 4 bases from J, leaving 4 bases between. Germline V gene sequence: CDR1 MGHRA, CDR2 YSYEKL. The CDR3 bases are TGCGCCAGCAGCCAAGGGGTCTATGGCTACACCTTC. This translates into CASSQGVYGYTF.

This clone was counted only a few times. The gene calls are TRBV18 and TRBJ1-5; D uncertain. CDR3 length equals 14 residues. V lost 9 bases and J lost 4, with 16 bases in between. CDR1 is KGHSH, CDR2 LQKENI, per germline. The CDR3 here is CASSSGYDNQPQHF. CDR3 nucleotides: TGTGCCAGTTCGTCCGGGTACGATAATCAGCCCCAGCATTTT.

The rearrangement links TRBV7-6 to TRBJ2-1, with TRBD2 identical over 8 bases. Germline lookup yields CDR1 SGHVS and CDR2 FNYEAQ. The V segment lost 1 base and the J segment 5 bases; nucleotides outside the gene matches: 4. The CDR3 extends over 15 amino acids. The CDR3 DNA reads as TGTGCCAGCAGCTTAGTGGTACTAGCGGACAATGAGCAGTTCTTC. It specifies CASSLVVLADNEQFF.

This chain joins TRBV11-2 and TRBJ2-1, with D possibly TRBD1 on 6 matching bases. In germline, CDR1 is SGHAT, CDR2 FQNNGV. Trimming cost V 4 bases and J 10 bases, with 11 bases left between them. The CDR3 covers 12 residues. For the CDR3, the DNA is TGTGCCAGCAGCTATCAGGGGCTGGAGCAGTTCTTC. Protein product: CASSYQGLEQFF.

V is TRBV29-1 and J is TRBJ2-1; 7 bases line up with TRBD2. After removal of 1 base from V and 8 bases from J, the junction contained 14 bases not matched to a gene. This CDR3 spans 16 amino acids. Germline V gene data show CDR1 as SQVTM and CDR2 as ANQGSEA. CDR3 protein: CSVEVVGAGKPDEQFF. In DNA, the CDR3 is TGCAGCGTTGAAGTGGTGGGAGCGGGAAAACCCGATGAGCAGTTCTTC.

The chain uses TRBV5-8 and TRBJ1-2, with D possibly being TRBD1 (5 bases). This CDR3 contains 15 residues. V was shortened by 6 bases and J by 3 bases, with 18 bases between the two germline ends. Germline-derived CDR1 and CDR2 are SGHTS and YDEGEE. The CDR3 nucleotides are TGTGCCAGCATCCCCCAGCTGGGGGTTTACTATGGCTACACCTTC. Encoded protein: CASIPQLGVYYGYTF.

V usage is TRBV7-2 and J usage is TRBJ1-4; D is possibly TRBD1 (6 bases). CDR1 and CDR2 from the germline V gene are SGHTA and FQGNSA. The V gene lost 5 bases and the J gene lost 4 bases, with 14 bases spanning the gap. This CDR3 has 15 residues. DNA of the CDR3: TGTGCCAGCAGCGAACAGGGAGTCCTTAATGAAAAACTGTTTTTT. The encoded protein is CASSEQGVLNEKLFF.

The J gene is TRBJ1-5, the V gene TRBV5-5; D is unresolved. Germline V lookup: CDR1 SGHKS, CDR2 YYEKEE (reference sequence). V lost 3 bases, J lost 7 bases, and 11 bases lay in between. The CDR3 extends over 13 amino acids. The CDR3 spells CASSWADGQPQHF. DNA of the CDR3: TGTGCCAGCAGCTGGGCCGATGGGCAGCCCCAGCATTTT.

This chain links TRBV5-6 with TRBJ1-6, with 7 bases matching TRBD1. Germline CDR1 SGHDT, CDR2 YYEEEE. The CDR3 consists of 13 residues. Germline trimming cut 4 bases from V and 14 bases from J; bases unmatched to any gene: 9. The CDR3 is CASSSWDSLTLHF. CDR3 bases: TGTGCCAGCAGCAGCTGGGACAGCCTCACCCTCCACTTT.

The chain employs TRBV2 and TRBJ2-5, with 9 bases aligning to TRBD2. There are 15 residues in the CDR3. V shed 6 bases and J 3 bases; nucleotides not matched to a gene: 8. Germline loops: CDR1 SNHLY, CDR2 FYNNEI. Written as DNA, the CDR3 is TGTGCCAGCAGAATGGCTAGCGGGATCGAAGAGACCCAGTACTTC. Its translation: CASRMASGIEETQYF.

V and J are TRBV5-1 and TRBJ2-3, with unresolved D. The germline CDR1 and CDR2 sequences are SGHRS and YFSETQ. CDR3 size: 16 residues. V lost 1 base to trimming and J lost 0 bases, with 12 bases between them. The CDR3 nucleotides read TGCGCCAGCAGCTTGTCTGGCCCAGCAAGCACAGATACGCAGTATTTT. It specifies CASSLSGPASTDTQYF.

The chain uses TRBV18 and TRBJ1-3; 9 bases are shared with TRBD1. V lost 3 bases, J lost 1 base, and 10 bases stayed unmatched. This CDR3 is built from 18 residues. From germline, CDR1 is KGHSH and CDR2 LQKENI. This CDR3 reads CASSPNPGTGNSGNTIYF. CDR3 nucleotides: TGTGCCAGCTCACCCAATCCCGGGACAGGGAATTCTGGAAACACCATATATTTT.